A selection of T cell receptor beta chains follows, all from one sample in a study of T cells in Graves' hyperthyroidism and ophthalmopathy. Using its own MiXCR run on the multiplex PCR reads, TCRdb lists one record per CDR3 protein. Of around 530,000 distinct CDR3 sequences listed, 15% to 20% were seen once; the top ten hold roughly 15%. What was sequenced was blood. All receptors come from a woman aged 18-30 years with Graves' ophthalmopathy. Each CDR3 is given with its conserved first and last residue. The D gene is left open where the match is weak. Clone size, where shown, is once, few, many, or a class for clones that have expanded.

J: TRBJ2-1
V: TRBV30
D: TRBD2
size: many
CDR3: CAFPPGGQNEQFF
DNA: TGTGCCTTTCCCCCGGGGGGGCAGAATGAGCAGTTCTTC

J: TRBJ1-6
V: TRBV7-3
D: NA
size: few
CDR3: CASSPLFSGKNSPLHF
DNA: TGTGCCAGCAGCCCCCTTTTCTCAGGGAAAAATTCACCCCTCCACTTT

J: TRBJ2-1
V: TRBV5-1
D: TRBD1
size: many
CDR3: CASNSGTGGNNEQFF
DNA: TGCGCCAGCAACTCCGGGACAGGGGGGAACAATGAGCAGTTCTTC

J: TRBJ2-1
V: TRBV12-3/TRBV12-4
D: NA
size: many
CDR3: CASSGGINEQFF
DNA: TGTGCCAGCAGTGGAGGGATCAATGAGCAGTTCTTC

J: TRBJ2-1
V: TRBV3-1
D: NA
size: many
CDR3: CASRNSVTPPYNEQFF
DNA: TGTGCCAGCAGAAACAGCGTTACCCCCCCCTACAATGAGCAGTTCTTC

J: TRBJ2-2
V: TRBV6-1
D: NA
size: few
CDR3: CASRALGNTGELFF
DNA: TGTGCCAGCAGGGCGCTGGGGAACACCGGGGAGCTGTTTTTT

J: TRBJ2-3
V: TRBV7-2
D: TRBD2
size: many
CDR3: CASSSFGAGLAGPDTQYF
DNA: TGTGCCAGCAGCTCATTTGGGGCCGGACTAGCGGGACCAGATACGCAGTATTTT

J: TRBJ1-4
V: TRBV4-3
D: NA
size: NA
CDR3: CASSQDRDGDEKLFF
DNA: TGCGCCAGCAGCCAAGATAGGGACGGAGATGAAAAACTGTTTTTT

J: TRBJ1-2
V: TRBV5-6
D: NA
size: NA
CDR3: CASSLGLGDSDYGYTF
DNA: TGTGCCAGCAGCTTGGGTCTAGGGGATTCCGACTATGGCTACACCTTC

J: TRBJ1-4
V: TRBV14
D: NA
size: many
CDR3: CASSQGAGPNEKLFF
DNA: TGTGCCAGCAGCCAAGGGGCCGGTCCAAATGAAAAACTGTTTTTT

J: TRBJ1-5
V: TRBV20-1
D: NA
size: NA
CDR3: CSARESPGDHQPQHF
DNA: TGCAGTGCTAGAGAGTCTCCGGGGGATCATCAGCCCCAGCATTTT

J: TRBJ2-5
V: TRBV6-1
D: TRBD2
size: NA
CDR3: CASSPTSGTQETQYF
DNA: TGTGCCAGCAGTCCGACTAGCGGGACTCAAGAGACCCAGTACTTC

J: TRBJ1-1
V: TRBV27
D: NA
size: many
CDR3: CASLPNFGTVNTEAFF
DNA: TGTGCCAGTCTTCCAAATTTCGGGACGGTTAACACTGAAGCTTTCTTT

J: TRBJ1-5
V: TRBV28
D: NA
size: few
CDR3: CASSLIDGQPQHF
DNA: TGTGCCAGCAGTTTAATCGATGGTCAGCCCCAGCATTTT

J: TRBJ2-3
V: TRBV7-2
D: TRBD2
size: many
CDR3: CASSFASGGTSTDTQYF
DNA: TGTGCCAGCAGCTTTGCAAGCGGGGGCACTAGCACAGATACGCAGTATTTT

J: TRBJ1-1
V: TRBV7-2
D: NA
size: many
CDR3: CASSYPGLLNTEAFF
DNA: TGTGCCAGCAGCTACCCGGGACTTCTGAACACTGAAGCTTTCTTT

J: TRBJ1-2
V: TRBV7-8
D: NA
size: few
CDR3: CASSSGQPYTF
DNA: TGTGCCAGCAGCTCGGGACAACCCTACACCTTC

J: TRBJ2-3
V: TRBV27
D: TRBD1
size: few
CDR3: CASSLYGTGILTDTQYF
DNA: TGTGCCAGCAGTTTATACGGGACAGGAATCCTCACAGATACGCAGTATTTT

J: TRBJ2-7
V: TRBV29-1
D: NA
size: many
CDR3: CSVFEPRLGETGEQYF
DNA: TGCAGCGTTTTCGAACCCAGACTAGGTGAAACGGGGGAGCAGTACTTC

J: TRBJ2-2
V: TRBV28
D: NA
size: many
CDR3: CASKNSGTTGELFF
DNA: TGTGCCAGCAAAAACTCAGGGACCACCGGGGAGCTGTTTTTT

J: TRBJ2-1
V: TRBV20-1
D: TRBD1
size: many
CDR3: CSAGTGAYNEQFF
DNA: TGCAGTGCTGGGACAGGGGCCTACAATGAGCAGTTCTTC

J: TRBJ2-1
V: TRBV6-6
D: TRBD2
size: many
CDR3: CASSYSIAGGPGNEQFF
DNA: TGTGCCAGCAGTTACTCGATAGCGGGAGGGCCAGGTAATGAGCAGTTCTTC

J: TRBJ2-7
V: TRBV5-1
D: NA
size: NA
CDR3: CASSLEGYEQCF
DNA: TGCGCCAGCAGCTTGGAGGGTTACGAGCAGTGCTTC

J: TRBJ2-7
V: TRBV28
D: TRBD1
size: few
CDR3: CASSVGQGTAEQYF
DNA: TGTGCCAGCAGTGTGGGACAGGGGACAGCCGAGCAGTACTTC

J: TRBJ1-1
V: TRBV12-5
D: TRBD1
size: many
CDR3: CASGLAQGDRYTEAFF
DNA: TGTGCTAGTGGTTTGGCCCAGGGGGATCGGTACACTGAAGCTTTCTTT

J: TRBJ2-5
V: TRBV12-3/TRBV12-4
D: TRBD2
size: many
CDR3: CASSFTSGGQETQYF
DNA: TGTGCCAGCAGTTTTACTAGCGGGGGCCAAGAGACCCAGTACTTC